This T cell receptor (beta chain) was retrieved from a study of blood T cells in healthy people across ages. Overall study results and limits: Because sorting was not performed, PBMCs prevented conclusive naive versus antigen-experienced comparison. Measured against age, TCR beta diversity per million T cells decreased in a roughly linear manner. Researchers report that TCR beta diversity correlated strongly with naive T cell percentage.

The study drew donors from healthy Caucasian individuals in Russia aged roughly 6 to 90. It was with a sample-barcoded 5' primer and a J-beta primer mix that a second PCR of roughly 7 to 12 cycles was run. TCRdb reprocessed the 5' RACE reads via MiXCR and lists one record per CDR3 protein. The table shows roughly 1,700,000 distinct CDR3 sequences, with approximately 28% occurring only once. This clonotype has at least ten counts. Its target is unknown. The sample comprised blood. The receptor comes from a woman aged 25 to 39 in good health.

As DNA, the CDR3 is TGTGCCAGCTCCGATAGCGGGAGGGCCGCAGCCAAAAACATTCAGTACTTC. It translates to CASSDSGRAAAKNIQYF. This chain connects TRBV21-1 to TRBJ2-4; the table's D call, TRBD2, has no DNA check behind it. TRBV21-1 is designated a pseudogene. This CDR3 spans 17 amino acids.